This TCR beta chain was observed in a study of cytomegalovirus exposure and HLA in healthy donors. General study results and limits: Among TCR beta chains, those listed as cytomegalovirus-associated numbered more than 150.

Germline lookup yields CDR1 MNHEY and CDR2 SVGAGI. There are 13 residues in the CDR3. With 3 bases removed from V and 8 bases from J, the gap between germline ends came to 11 bases. As concerns this clone: Antigen unknown.

Sequencing used immunoSEQ multiplex PCR; TCRdb keeps in-frame clones, though not all of them. The sample yields some 120,000 clones, 88% seen once. The material sequenced was PBMCs. This clonotype was obtained from a man under 40 in good health and CMV-seronegative. The J gene is TRBJ1-5, the V gene TRBV6-5; D uncertain. CDR3 residues: CASSYEGREPQHF. Written as DNA, the CDR3 is TGTGCCAGCAGTTATGAGGGCCGGGAGCCCCAGCATTTT.